A selection of T cell receptor beta chains follows, all from one sample in a study of control samples from healthy donors and cancer patients. Clones were sequenced by immunoSEQ multiplex PCR, and TCRdb holds only the in-frame ones, with some missing. The sample comprises roughly 26,000 clones, 75% to 85% of which are singletons, and less than 30% rests with the top ten. Specimen: PBMCs. The receptors shown here come from a man between 60 and 75 years old with colorectal cancer. Both conserved end residues are part of each CDR3. Each record gives: CDR3 DNA, CDR3 protein, J gene, clone size, V gene, D gene. The D gene is left open where the match is weak. A clone size is listed for some rows: how often the clone was seen (once, few, many), or a class if it is expanded.

CDR3nt: TGTGCCATCAGTGCGGTGAACACTGAAGCTTTCTTT
CDR3aa: CAISAVNTEAFF
j_gene: TRBJ1-1
abundance: .
v_gene: TRBV10-3
d_gene: .

CDR3nt: TGTGCCAGCAGCTTAGATGGTGGGACTAGCGGGGGGGCCGGGGAGACCCAGTACTTC
CDR3aa: CASSLDGGTSGGAGETQYF
j_gene: TRBJ2-5
abundance: .
v_gene: TRBV7-2
d_gene: TRBD2

CDR3nt: TGTGCCATCAGGGGGACAGCCCAGAACACTGAAGCTTTCTTT
CDR3aa: CAIRGTAQNTEAFF
j_gene: TRBJ1-1
abundance: .
v_gene: TRBV10-3
d_gene: TRBD1

CDR3nt: TGTGCCAGCAGCTTAGAAAGCTCCTATAATTCACCCCTCCACTTT
CDR3aa: CASSLESSYNSPLHF
j_gene: TRBJ1-6
abundance: .
v_gene: TRBV7-6
d_gene: .

CDR3nt: TGCGCCAGCAGCCCCGGGACAGGTGGGGGAAACACCATATATTTT
CDR3aa: CASSPGTGGGNTIYF
j_gene: TRBJ1-3
abundance: .
v_gene: TRBV5-1
d_gene: TRBD1

CDR3nt: TGTGCCACCAGTGATTCGACAGGGAACATCTATGGCTACACCTTC
CDR3aa: CATSDSTGNIYGYTF
j_gene: TRBJ1-2
abundance: .
v_gene: TRBV24-1
d_gene: TRBD1

CDR3nt: TGCGCCAGCAGCCAAGTCCTGGGACTCCTCTTGTATTTT
CDR3aa: CASSQVLGLLLYF
j_gene: TRBJ2-3
abundance: .
v_gene: TRBV4-3
d_gene: .

CDR3nt: TGCGCCAGCAGCCAAGCTGGGGGCGCATGGAATGAGCAGTTCTTC
CDR3aa: CASSQAGGAWNEQFF
j_gene: TRBJ2-1
abundance: .
v_gene: TRBV4-3
d_gene: .

CDR3nt: TGCGCCAGCAGCCAATCCAAACTAGCGGGGAGGACAGATACGCAGTATTTT
CDR3aa: CASSQSKLAGRTDTQYF
j_gene: TRBJ2-3
abundance: .
v_gene: TRBV4-1
d_gene: TRBD2

CDR3nt: TGTGCCAGTAGTGCCTCCAGACAGGGGTACTATGGCTACACCTTC
CDR3aa: CASSASRQGYYGYTF
j_gene: TRBJ1-2
abundance: .
v_gene: TRBV19
d_gene: TRBD1

CDR3nt: TGTGCCAGCAGCCCGGGACAGCCTTTCTCCGCGAACACCGGGGAGCTGTTTTTT
CDR3aa: CASSPGQPFSANTGELFF
j_gene: TRBJ2-2
abundance: .
v_gene: TRBV11-3
d_gene: TRBD1

CDR3nt: TGCGCCAGCAGCCAAGTTATTGCAGGGGTTACTGAAGCTTTCTTT
CDR3aa: CASSQVIAGVTEAFF
j_gene: TRBJ1-1
abundance: .
v_gene: TRBV4-1
d_gene: .

CDR3nt: TGTGCCACCAGTGATTTTAAGGCAGGGAAGCACTATGGCTACACCTTC
CDR3aa: CATSDFKAGKHYGYTF
j_gene: TRBJ1-2
abundance: .
v_gene: TRBV24-1
d_gene: .

CDR3nt: TGTGCCAGCAGTGGCACTGGGGCCAACGTCCTGACTTTC
CDR3aa: CASSGTGANVLTF
j_gene: TRBJ2-6
abundance: .
v_gene: TRBV2
d_gene: .

CDR3nt: TGTGCCAGCAGCTTAGATACAGGGGGCAACTATGGCTACACCTTC
CDR3aa: CASSLDTGGNYGYTF
j_gene: TRBJ1-2
abundance: .
v_gene: TRBV7-9
d_gene: TRBD1

CDR3nt: TGTGCCAGCAGCTTATACGGGTCCTACAATGAGCAGTTCTTC
CDR3aa: CASSLYGSYNEQFF
j_gene: TRBJ2-1
abundance: .
v_gene: TRBV7-2
d_gene: .

CDR3nt: TGTGCCAGCTCAGGGTCCGGGACAGACTATGGCTACACCTTC
CDR3aa: CASSGSGTDYGYTF
j_gene: TRBJ1-2
abundance: .
v_gene: TRBV6-5
d_gene: TRBD1

CDR3nt: TGCGCCAGCAGTTCAACAGGGAGTATCACAGATACGCAGTATTTT
CDR3aa: CASSSTGSITDTQYF
j_gene: TRBJ2-3
abundance: .
v_gene: TRBV5-1
d_gene: .

CDR3nt: TGTGCCAGTAGTAGGGGGACAGAAAAGTCTTATGGCTACACCTTC
CDR3aa: CASSRGTEKSYGYTF
j_gene: TRBJ1-2
abundance: .
v_gene: TRBV19
d_gene: TRBD1

CDR3nt: TGTGCCAGCTCACCACGGGACAGAGAAGCTTTCTTT
CDR3aa: CASSPRDREAFF
j_gene: TRBJ1-1
abundance: .
v_gene: TRBV18
d_gene: TRBD1

CDR3nt: TGTGCCAGTACTAGGGACAGCTATACAAGCACTGAAGCTTTCTTT
CDR3aa: CASTRDSYTSTEAFF
j_gene: TRBJ1-1
abundance: .
v_gene: TRBV19
d_gene: TRBD1

CDR3nt: TGTGCCACCATTAACAGCAGAAACACCATATATTTT
CDR3aa: CATINSRNTIYF
j_gene: TRBJ1-3
abundance: .
v_gene: TRBV24-1
d_gene: .

CDR3nt: TGTGCCTGGTCGTGGGAAAACACCATATATTTT
CDR3aa: CAWSWENTIYF
j_gene: TRBJ1-3
abundance: few
v_gene: TRBV30
d_gene: .

CDR3nt: TGTGCCAGCGGGGGGGACATGAACACTGAAGCTTTCTTT
CDR3aa: CASGGDMNTEAFF
j_gene: TRBJ1-1
abundance: .
v_gene: TRBV6-5
d_gene: .